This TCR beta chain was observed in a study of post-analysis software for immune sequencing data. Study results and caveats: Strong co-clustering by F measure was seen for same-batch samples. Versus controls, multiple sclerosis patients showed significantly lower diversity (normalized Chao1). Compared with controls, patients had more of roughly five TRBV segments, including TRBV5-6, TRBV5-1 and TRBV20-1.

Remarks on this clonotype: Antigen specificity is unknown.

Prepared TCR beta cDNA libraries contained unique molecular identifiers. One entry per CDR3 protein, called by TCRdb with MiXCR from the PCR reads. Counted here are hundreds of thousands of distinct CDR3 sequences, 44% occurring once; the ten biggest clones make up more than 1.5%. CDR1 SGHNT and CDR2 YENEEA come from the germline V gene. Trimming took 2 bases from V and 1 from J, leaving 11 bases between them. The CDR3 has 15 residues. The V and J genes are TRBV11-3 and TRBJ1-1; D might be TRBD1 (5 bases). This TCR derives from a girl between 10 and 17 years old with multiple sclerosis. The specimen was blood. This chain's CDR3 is CASSLRLTENTEAFF. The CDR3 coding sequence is TGTGCCAGCAGCTTACGCCTGACAGAGAACACTGAAGCTTTCTTT.